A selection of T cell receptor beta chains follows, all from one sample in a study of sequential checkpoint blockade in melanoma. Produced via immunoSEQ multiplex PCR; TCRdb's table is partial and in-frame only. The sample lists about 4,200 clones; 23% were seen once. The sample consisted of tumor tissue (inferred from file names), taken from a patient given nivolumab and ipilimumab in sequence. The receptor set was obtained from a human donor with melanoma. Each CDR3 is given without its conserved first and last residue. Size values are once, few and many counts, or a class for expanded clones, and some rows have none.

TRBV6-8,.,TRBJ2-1,ASSYVEGQGLGNEQF
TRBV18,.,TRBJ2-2,ASSPQGYTGELF
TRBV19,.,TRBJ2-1,ASSPQRTNNEQF
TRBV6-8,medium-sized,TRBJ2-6,ASSSTYGANVLT
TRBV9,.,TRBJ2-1,ASSAGAPGNEQF
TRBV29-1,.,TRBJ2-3,SVSRGPTSTDTQY
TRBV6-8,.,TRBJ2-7,ASSDTGISSYEQY
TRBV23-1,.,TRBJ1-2,ASSRATFSGYT
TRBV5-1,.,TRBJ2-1,ASSLEGDVYNEQF
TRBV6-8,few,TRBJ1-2,ASSWGLDNYGYT
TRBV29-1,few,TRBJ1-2,SVERNSFSNYGYT
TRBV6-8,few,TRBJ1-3,ASKGPGNTIY
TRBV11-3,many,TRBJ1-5,ASSLEMIGGLSGSNQPQH
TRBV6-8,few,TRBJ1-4,ASSTSGARGRGEKLF
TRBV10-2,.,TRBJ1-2,ASSEFRSGGYT
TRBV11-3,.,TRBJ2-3,ASSLPGLEDTQY
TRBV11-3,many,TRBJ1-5,ASSSPGPGEPQH
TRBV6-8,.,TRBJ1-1,ASSPLGGKNTEAF
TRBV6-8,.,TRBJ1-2,ASSYRDSGYT
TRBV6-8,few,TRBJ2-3,ASRRDSSTDTQY
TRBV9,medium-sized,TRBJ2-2,ASSVELAGNTGELF
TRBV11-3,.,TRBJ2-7,ASSRGLAGASEQY
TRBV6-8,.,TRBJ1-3,ASSLSGNTIY
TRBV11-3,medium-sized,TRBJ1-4,ASSETGQGENEKLF
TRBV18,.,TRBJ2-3,ASSPDLAATDTQY
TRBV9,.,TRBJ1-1,ASSVTGTGGNTEAF
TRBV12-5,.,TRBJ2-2,ASGHIAGSGTGELF
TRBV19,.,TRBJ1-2,ASSTLGIGGGGNGYT
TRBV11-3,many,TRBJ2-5,ASSSPGQVETQY
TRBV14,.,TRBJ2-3,ASSQRGTPTDTQY
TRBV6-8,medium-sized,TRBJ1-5,ASSYFLGTGGAPRQPQH
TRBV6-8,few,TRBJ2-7,ASSYHGQDEQY
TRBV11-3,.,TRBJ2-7,ASSPLSGAPPNEQY
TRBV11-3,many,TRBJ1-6,ASSLGGAVNSPLH
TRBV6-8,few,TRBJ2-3,ARGAGLSTDTQY
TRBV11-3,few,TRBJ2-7,ASSLDASGYEQY
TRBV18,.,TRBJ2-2,ASSPPNRVANTGELF
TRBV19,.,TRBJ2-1,ASTSDSVLYNEQF
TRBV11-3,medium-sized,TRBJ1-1,ASRLNRYGNTEAF
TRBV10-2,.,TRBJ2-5,ASSEFAGQETQY
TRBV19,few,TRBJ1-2,ASRGIDRAYGYT
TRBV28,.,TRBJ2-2,ASGLSRQGNTGELF
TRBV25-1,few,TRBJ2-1,ASSRGGPGEQF
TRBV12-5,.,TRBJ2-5,ASGRQVQETQY
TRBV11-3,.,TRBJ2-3,ASSLFPGVTDTQY
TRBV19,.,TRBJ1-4,ASSMALGSLLNEKLF
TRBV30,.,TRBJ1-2,AWRILAAYGYT
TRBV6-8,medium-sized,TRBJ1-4,ASSYRGLTNEKLF
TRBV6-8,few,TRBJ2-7,AIRSVASYEQY
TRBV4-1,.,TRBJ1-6,ASSHSTGGRNSPLH
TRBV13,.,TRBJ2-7,ASSLGVYEQY
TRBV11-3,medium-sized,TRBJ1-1,ASSLPGLLNTEAF
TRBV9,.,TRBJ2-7,ASNPLAGGNYEQY
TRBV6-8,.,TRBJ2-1,ASSDSNREWGNEQF
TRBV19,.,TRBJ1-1,ASRKTGGPTEAF